Presented here are 20 T cell receptor beta chains from one specimen sequenced in a study of blood T cell repertoires in COVID-19. Profiling relied on immunoSEQ multiplex PCR, and the TCRdb table lists in-frame clones only, not all of them. Counted here are under 350,000 clones, roughly nine tenths occurring once; the ten biggest clones make up around 2%. The sample consisted of peripheral blood. These receptors all stem from a man aged 50 or older with acute or convalescent COVID-19.

The gene calls are TRBV18 and TRBJ1-2; 9 positions match TRBD1. The V segment lost 9 bases and the J segment 2 bases; nucleotides outside the gene matches: 7. From germline, CDR1 is KGHSH and CDR2 LQKENI. The CDR3 length is 14 residues. The CDR3 region is CASRRDRANYGYTF. DNA of the CDR3: TGTGCCAGTCGAAGGGACAGGGCGAACTATGGCTACACCTTC.

The chain carries TRBV6-5 and TRBJ1-5; 8 bases match TRBD1. From germline, CDR1 is MNHEY and CDR2 SVGAGI. The CDR3 has 15 residues. V was pared by 7 bases and J by 0 bases, with 5 bases of the junction left unmatched. The chain's CDR3 is CASNRGASSNQPQHF. Written as DNA, the CDR3 is TGTGCCAGCAACAGGGGGGCCAGTAGCAATCAGCCCCAGCATTTT.

This chain connects TRBV19 to TRBJ1-1; TRBD1 might be the D (5 bases). Per germline, CDR1 LNHDA and CDR2 SQIVND (reference sequence). With 1 base removed from V and 0 bases from J, the gap between germline ends came to 15 bases. The CDR3 covers 17 residues. Written as DNA, the CDR3 is TGTGCCAGTAGTATAGGGGCAGGGTACGGTATGAACACTGAAGCTTTCTTT. It translates to CASSIGAGYGMNTEAFF.

This clone has just one count. The chain has TRBV10-3 and TRBJ2-7, with a possible D match to TRBD2 (6 bases). The V and J ends lost 2 bases and 1 base respectively, with 24 bases between them. Germline CDR1 is ENHRY and CDR2 is SYGVKD. The CDR3 spans 19 residues. CDR3 region: CAISEPTSTGPRGSYEQYF. The CDR3 DNA reads TGTGCCATCAGTGAGCCTACCAGCACGGGACCACGGGGGTCCTACGAGCAGTACTTC.

This sequence joins TRBV11-2 and TRBJ2-3; 13 nucleotides align to TRBD2. This CDR3 is built from 16 residues. Germline trimming cut 5 bases from V and 2 bases from J; bases unmatched to any gene: 4. The germline gives CDR1 SGHAT, CDR2 FQNNGV. The DNA for the CDR3 is TGTGCCAGCAGCCCCGGGACTAGCGGGGTCACAGATACGCAGTATTTT. Translated: CASSPGTSGVTDTQYF. The entire variable domain, with the rest obtained from reference TRBV11-2 and TRBJ2-3, is as follows: EAGVAQSPRYKIIEKRQSVAFWCNPISGHATLYWYQQILGQGPKLLIQFQNNGVVDDSQLPKDRFSAERLKGVDSTLKIQPAKLEDSAVYLCASSPGTSGVTDTQYFGPGTRLTVL.

The chain employs TRBV27 and TRBJ2-2; TRBD2 aligns across 12 bases. The germline V gene has CDR1 MNHEY and CDR2 SMNVEV (reference sequence). V shed 3 bases, J shed 7 bases, and the junction held 6 bases outside the gene matches. This CDR3 region has 16 residues. DNA of the CDR3: TGTGCCAGCAGTTTGATCCTAGCGGGGGGGCACGGGGAGCTGTTTTTT. This sequence encodes CASSLILAGGHGELFF.

The rearrangement links TRBV9 to TRBJ1-1; 10 nucleotides agree with TRBD1. This CDR3 has 15 residues. From germline, CDR1 is SGDLS and CDR2 YYNGEE. V gave up 4 bases and J gave up 6 bases; unmatched junction bases: 9. The CDR3, as DNA: TGTGCCAGCAGCCCCCGACAGGGGGCTACGTCTGAAGCTTTCTTT. Translation: CASSPRQGATSEAFF.

This rearrangement joins TRBV11-3 to TRBJ1-1; D perhaps matches TRBD1 (5 bases). Germline CDR1 is SGHNT and CDR2 is YENEEA. The CDR3 is made up of 13 amino acids. V was trimmed by 5 bases and J by 4 bases, leaving 11 bases between them. The CDR3 nucleotides read TGTGCCAGCAGCCCAGGGTTTAGCACTGAAGCTTTCTTT. Translation: CASSPGFSTEAFF.

The chain uses TRBV5-1 and TRBJ1-3; the match to TRBD1 covers 8 bases. Losses at the gene ends were 4 bases for V and 4 bases for J; bases not matched to a gene: 7. Germline V gene lookup returns CDR1 SGHRS and CDR2 YFSETQ. The CDR3 totals 15 residues. The CDR3 loop is CASSRDRLGGNTIYF. CDR3 in DNA: TGCGCCAGCAGCAGGGACAGGCTTGGCGGAAACACCATATATTTT.

V and J are TRBV30 and TRBJ2-3; 7 positions match TRBD1. V lost 4 bases, J lost 1 base, and 5 bases stayed unmatched. Germline CDR1 is GTSNPN and CDR2 is SVGIG (reference sequence). The length of the CDR3 is 14 residues. The CDR3 nucleotides are TGTGCCTGGAAACTCGGGACAGGCACAGATACGCAGTATTTT. This encodes CAWKLGTGTDTQYF.

The chain couples TRBV5-1 to TRBJ1-1, with TRBD1 matching 10 bases. The CDR3 loop spans 15 amino acids. The junction had 4 bases not matched to a gene; V was cut back by 4 bases and J by 1 base. CDR1 SGHRS and CDR2 YFSETQ come from the germline V gene. The CDR3 region has the DNA TGCGCCAGCAGCGCCCGGACAGGGGGGAACACTGAAGCTTTCTTT. This sequence encodes CASSARTGGNTEAFF.

This chain uses TRBV27 with TRBJ2-7; TRBD2 might be the D (6 bases). This CDR3 comprises 13 residues. V lost 6 bases and J 5 bases, leaving 14 bases between the germline ends. CDR1 MNHEY and CDR2 SMNVEV come from the germline V gene (reference sequence). The DNA of the CDR3 is TGTGCCAGCAGGGCAGGGAGGTGGAACGAGCAGTACTTC. Its translation is CASRAGRWNEQYF.

This sequence joins TRBV10-2 and TRBJ1-4; a possible D gene is TRBD1 (5 bases). Trimming removed 0 bases at V and 3 bases at J, with 8 bases between. Per germline, CDR1 WSHSY and CDR2 SAAADI. CDR3 length: 15 amino acids. CDR3 loop: CASSESWGSNEKLFF. In DNA form, the CDR3 reads TGCGCCAGCAGTGAGTCGTGGGGCTCTAATGAAAAACTGTTTTTT.

The chain employs TRBV7-9 and TRBJ1-3; 8 bases line up with TRBD1. Germline V lookup: CDR1 SEHNR, CDR2 FQNEAQ (reference sequence). Unmatched junction bases numbered 5, after V lost 5 bases and J lost 2 bases. This CDR3 has 15 residues. In DNA, the CDR3 is TGTGCCAGCAGCCGGCAGGGGGCCGCTGGAAACACCATATATTTT. It is translated as CASSRQGAAGNTIYF.

The V and J genes are TRBV7-3 and TRBJ2-7, with 7 bases that match TRBD1. Germline V gene sequence: CDR1 SGHTA, CDR2 FQGTGA. The CDR3 spans 13 residues. V trimming: 3 bases; J trimming: 10 bases; junction bases outside the gene matches: 9. The CDR3 DNA sequence: TGTGCCAGCAGCTTCCAAGACAGGGCCATACAGTACTTC. This codes for CASSFQDRAIQYF.

This chain connects TRBV5-5 to TRBJ1-1; D is unresolved. V was trimmed by 3 bases and J by 1 base, leaving 10 bases between them. CDR1 and CDR2 from the germline V gene are SGHKS and YYEKEE (reference sequence). There are 14 residues in the CDR3. The CDR3 DNA sequence: TGTGCCAGCAGCTCTTCTGCTAGGAACACTGAAGCTTTCTTT. It yields the protein CASSSSARNTEAFF.

The CDR3 region is CASSPGGATDTQYF. The CDR3 DNA is TGTGCCAGCAGCCCCGGGGGGGCAACAGATACGCAGTATTTT. The gene calls are TRBV28 and TRBJ2-3, with 8 positions matching TRBD2. The CDR3 has 14 amino acids. The trim removed 6 bases at V and 3 bases at J, leaving 5 bases unmatched. Germline V lookup: CDR1 MDHEN, CDR2 SYDVKM.

The genes are TRBV3-1 (or the pseudogene TRBV3-2) and TRBJ1-1, with D tentatively TRBD1 (5 bases). V gave up 0 bases and J gave up 8 bases, with 16 bases separating them. Germline V gene lookup returns CDR1 LGHDT and CDR2 YNNKEL (reference sequence). This CDR3 spans 15 amino acids. The chain's CDR3 is CASSQDQKGREEAFF. DNA for the CDR3: TGTGCCAGCAGCCAAGATCAGAAGGGGAGGGAAGAAGCTTTCTTT.

The chain combines TRBV6-5 with TRBJ1-5, with 7 bases fitting TRBD1. Per germline, CDR1 MNHEY and CDR2 SVGAGI. This CDR3 contains 16 residues. V was clipped by 4 bases and J by 9 bases; unmatched bases: 15. CDR3 sequence reads: CASSSAQGGTILPQHF. The CDR3 bases are TGTGCCAGCAGTTCCGCCCAAGGGGGCACAATCTTGCCCCAGCATTTT.

This chain connects TRBV5-1 to TRBJ1-1, with 7 bases fitting TRBD1. Germline CDR1 SGHRS, CDR2 YFSETQ. This CDR3 has 14 amino acids. The V segment lost 6 bases and the J segment 2 bases; nucleotides outside the gene matches: 7. CDR3 in DNA: TGCGCCAGCATCCCCGGGACAGCCAACACTGAAGCTTTCTTT. Its translation: CASIPGTANTEAFF.